This T cell receptor beta chain was captured in a study of blood T cell repertoires in COVID-19. Across the study: Whether acute or convalescent, the COVID-19 samples came from the United States, Italy and Spain. PBMCs, B-cell-depleted T cells, or T cells were the source of the cDNA or gDNA that made up the material.

In the original workflow: Counts of nucleated cells, estimated from reference gene primer amplification, were obtained. Generated by immunoSEQ multiplex PCR, the TCRdb table keeps only in-frame clones and is missing some. V and J calls plus clone size are reproduced from that table; the DNA served to infer D and trimming. Here the sample spans roughly 250,000 clones, 70% to 85% being singletons. The length of the CDR3 is 18 residues. Germline lookup yields CDR1 LNHDA and CDR2 SQIVND (reference sequence). The V gene end was trimmed by 6 bases and the J gene end by 0 bases; junction bases not matched to a gene: 13.

The sample consisted of peripheral blood. This chain uses TRBV19 with TRBJ1-5, with TRBD1 identical over 8 bases. The receptor's source is a woman between 40 and 50 years old with active or convalescent COVID-19. CDR3 sequence: CASSRREDRVLSNQPQHF. The DNA for the CDR3 is TGTGCCAGTAGCAGAAGAGAGGACAGGGTCCTTAGCAATCAGCCCCAGCATTTT.